A single sample is the source of the 28 T cell receptor beta chains below, sequenced in a study of blood T cells in healthy people across ages. The use of a sample-barcoded 5' primer and a J-beta primer mix characterized a second PCR of roughly 7 to 11 cycles. TCRdb re-derived calls from the 5' RACE reads in MiXCR, one entry per CDR3 protein. The repertoire has over 1,500,000 distinct CDR3 sequences, around half of them found once; the top ten carry roughly 2%. The sample taken for sequencing was blood. The receptors were gathered from a woman between 40 and 50 years old in good health.

The chain is built from TRBV20-1 and TRBJ2-7; 8 nucleotides agree with TRBD2. The CDR3 has 16 amino acids. The trim removed 1 base at V and 2 bases at J, leaving 10 bases unmatched. Germline loops: CDR1 DFQATT, CDR2 SNEGSKA (reference sequence). CDR3 bases: TGCAGTGCTAGAGCGGCTAGCGGGCGCCAAACCTACGAGCAGTACTTC. This encodes CSARAASGRQTYEQYF.

The chain uses TRBV6-5 and TRBJ2-5; D perhaps matches TRBD1 (5 bases). From germline, CDR1 is MNHEY and CDR2 SVGAGI. V shed 0 bases and J shed 4 bases, with 12 bases lying between them. This CDR3 region has 15 residues. The chain's CDR3 is CASSYSDISGETQYF. The CDR3, as DNA: TGTGCCAGCAGTTACTCGGACATCTCCGGAGAGACCCAGTACTTC.

The chain employs TRBV3-1 and TRBJ1-2; no firm D call. Germline CDR1 reads LGHDT; CDR2 reads YNNKEL (reference sequence). CDR3 length equals 13 residues. The V gene lost 4 bases and the J gene lost 8 bases, with 14 bases spanning the gap. DNA of the CDR3: TGTGCCAGCAGCCGCCAAAAATTGGCGGGCTACACCTTC. Protein: CASSRQKLAGYTF.

CDR3 loop: CASMPWGVQETQYF. The CDR3 nucleotides are TGTGCCAGTATGCCTTGGGGGGTCCAAGAGACCCAGTACTTC. The rearrangement links TRBV7-8 to TRBJ2-5, with D possibly matching TRBD2 (6 bases). The V gene's germline CDR1 is SGHVS and CDR2 FQNEAQ. The CDR3 has 14 residues. V lost 9 bases, J lost 1 base, and 15 bases lay in between.

The gene calls are TRBV20-1 and TRBJ2-1; D is uncertain. Trimming removed 5 bases at V and 7 bases at J, with 15 bases between. The V gene's germline CDR1 is DFQATT and CDR2 SNEGSKA (reference sequence). CDR3 length equals 13 residues. The CDR3 spells CSARFSVINEQFF. The CDR3 DNA reads as TGCAGTGCTCGCTTCTCTGTCATTAATGAGCAGTTCTTC.

The chain joins TRBV20-1 to TRBJ2-5; D is unresolved. Germline CDR1 DFQATT, CDR2 SNEGSKA (reference sequence). Trimming took off 6 bases at V and 5 bases at J, with 7 bases between the two ends. The length of the CDR3 is 10 residues. The CDR3 here is CSAHRETQYF. CDR3 nucleotide sequence: TGCAGTGCCCACCGGGAGACCCAGTACTTC.

This chain joins TRBV6-2 or TRBV6-3 and TRBJ2-7, with 8 bases fitting TRBD1. The CDR3 length is 13 residues. Germline trimming cut 8 bases from V and 1 base from J; bases unmatched to any gene: 4. Looked up from germline, CDR1 is MNHEY and CDR2 is SVGEGT. In nucleotides, the CDR3 is TGTGCCAGCGAGACAGGGGTTTCCTACGAGCAGTACTTC. This sequence encodes CASETGVSYEQYF.

This clonotype was detected many times. The chain combines TRBV7-2 with TRBJ2-3, with D perhaps matching TRBD1 (5 bases). The CDR3 consists of 14 residues. Trimming shortened V by 2 bases and J by 1 base, and 7 bases separated the two germline ends. Germline values: CDR1 SGHTA, CDR2 FQGNSA. For the CDR3, the DNA is TGTGCCAGCAGCTTAATAGGGGGCACAGATACGCAGTATTTT. Translating it yields CASSLIGGTDTQYF.

Details on this clonotype: One junction end disagrees with the germline gene, perhaps due to a read error. The chain recombines TRBV2 with TRBJ1-1; 10 bases match TRBD1. Germline lookup yields CDR1 SNHLY and CDR2 FYNNEI. The CDR3 runs to 16 residues. The CDR3 DNA sequence: TGTGCCGGCAGTGAAGCCAGGGACAGGGGTGTTTCGATGGCTTTCTTT. It codes for CAGSEARDRGVSMAFF.

Notes on this clonotype: The junction shows a germline mismatch at one end, possibly a read error. This chain uses TRBV28 with TRBJ2-7, with unresolved D. CDR1 is MDHEN and CDR2 is SYDVKM in the germline V gene. CDR3 length: 12 amino acids. For the CDR3, the DNA is TGTGCCAGCAGTTTAAGACGGTACGAGCAGTGCTTC. It codes for CASSLRRYEQCF.

The chain links TRBV6-6 to TRBJ2-3, with D hard to call. Trimming pared 2 bases from V and 6 bases from J, leaving 6 bases between. Germline lookup yields CDR1 MNHNY and CDR2 SVGAGI (reference sequence). The CDR3 is made up of 12 amino acids. CDR3 loop: CASSYGWDTQYF. In DNA, the CDR3 is TGTGCCAGCAGTTACGGTTGGGATACGCAGTATTTT.

The chain carries TRBV4-3 and TRBJ2-6; D unresolved. The CDR3 spans 14 residues. The germline V gene has CDR1 LGHNA and CDR2 YSLEER. V was cut by 6 bases and J by 2 bases, with 8 bases left in between. CDR3 amino acids: CASRDIPGANVLTF. Here the CDR3 DNA reads TGCGCCAGCAGAGACATACCTGGGGCCAACGTCCTGACTTTC.

The J gene is TRBJ1-2, the V gene TRBV5-6; perhaps TRBD1 as D (6 bases). CDR3 length: 16 residues. Germline CDR1 and CDR2: SGHDT and YYEEEE. Trimming took off 5 bases at V and 3 bases at J, with 20 bases between the two ends. CDR3 protein: CASSTWDTRLDYGYTF. CDR3 sequence (DNA): TGTGCCAGCAGTACCTGGGACACTCGTTTGGACTATGGCTACACCTTC.

J is TRBJ1-2 and V is TRBV15, with 7 nucleotides matching TRBD1. Germline-derived CDR1 and CDR2 are LNHNV and YYDKDF (reference sequence). The length of the CDR3 is 14 residues. Unmatched junction bases numbered 2, after V lost 1 base and J lost 3 bases. The CDR3 region is CATSRGTGYYGYTF. The DNA for the CDR3 is TGTGCCACCAGCAGAGGGACAGGATACTATGGCTACACCTTC.

This clonotype was counted between two and nine times. V usage is TRBV7-2 and J usage is TRBJ2-5; D might be TRBD2 (6 bases). The J call may be faulty, since TRBJ2-7 better matches the DNA end. This CDR3 is 16 amino acids long. CDR1 and CDR2 (germline): SGHTA, FQGNSA. The CDR3 region is CASSFSGLETAGEQYF. The CDR3 DNA reads as TGTGCCAGCAGCTTCTCGGGACTGGAAACCGCAGGCGAGCAGTACTTC.

A note on this clonotype: Relative to the germline gene, one junction end is altered; a read error may explain this. The chain carries TRBV12-3 or TRBV12-4 and TRBJ1-5; D gene ambiguous. The CDR3 is 14 residues long. The CDR3 coding sequence is TGTGCCAGCAGTTTAGTGGAGAGCAATCAGTCCCAGCATTTT. This sequence encodes CASSLVESNQSQHF.

This sequence joins TRBV7-2 and TRBJ1-2; weak D call: TRBD1 (6 bases). CDR3 length: 14 amino acids. Germline CDR1 and CDR2: SGHTA and FQGNSA. Trimming took 2 bases from V and 6 from J, leaving 13 bases between them. The CDR3 protein is CASSLSRGSDGYTF. CDR3 DNA sequence: TGTGCCAGCAGCTTATCGAGGGGGAGCGATGGCTACACCTTC. Filled out from reference TRBV7-2 and TRBJ1-2, the complete variable domain reads GAGVSQSPSNKVTEKGKDVELRCDPISGHTALYWYRQSLGQGLEFLIYFQGNSAPDKSGLPSDRFSAERTGGSVSTLTIQRTQQEDSAVYLCASSLSRGSDGYTFGSGTRLTVV.

A few counts support this clonotype. The gene calls are TRBV29-1 and TRBJ1-2; 7 bases agree with TRBD1. Germline V gene lookup returns CDR1 SQVTM and CDR2 ANQGSEA. CDR3 size: 14 residues. J was trimmed by 6 bases and V by 5 bases; bases with no gene match: 12. The CDR3 loop reads CSVTTLSTGDGYTF. The CDR3 DNA is TGCAGCGTTACGACTCTGAGTACAGGGGATGGCTACACCTTC.

Comment on this clonotype: A read error may produce the germline difference seen at one junction end. The chain joins TRBV5-6 to TRBJ2-5; D call uncertain. CDR3 size: 16 residues. CDR1 and CDR2 from the germline V gene are SGHDT and YYEEEE. The CDR3 reads CANSFFTPAFYNEQYF. CDR3 DNA sequence: TGTGCCAACAGCTTTTTTACTCCGGCTTTCTACAATGAGCAGTACTTC.

This clonotype was observed a few times. The chain employs TRBV20-1 and TRBJ2-5; D may be TRBD2 (6 bases). CDR3 length equals 17 residues. V was clipped by 1 base and J by 1 base, with 19 bases between them. From germline, CDR1 is DFQATT and CDR2 SNEGSKA (reference sequence). CDR3 in amino acids: CSARAWASGVAQETQYF. The CDR3 DNA is TGCAGTGCTAGAGCGTGGGCGTCGGGGGTTGCCCAAGAGACCCAGTACTTC.

The V call is TRBV5-5, the J call TRBJ1-2; D unresolved. Trimming cost V 4 bases and J 8 bases, with 12 bases left between them. This CDR3 is built from 12 residues. In germline, CDR1 is SGHKS, CDR2 YYEKEE (reference sequence). The DNA of the CDR3 is TGTGCCAGCAGCCCCGAAAGGGCAGGCTACACCTTC. This encodes CASSPERAGYTF. Based on the CDR3 plus reference TRBV5-5 and TRBJ1-2, the full variable domain is DAGVTQSPTHLIKTRGQQVTLRCSPISGHKSVSWYQQVLGQGPQFIFQYYEKEERGRGNFPDRFSARQFPNYSSELNVNALLLGDSALYLCASSPERAGYTFGSGTRLTVV.

V and J are TRBV28 and TRBJ1-2; D unresolved. V dropped 5 bases and J dropped 4 bases, with 14 bases sitting between them. Germline V lookup: CDR1 MDHEN, CDR2 SYDVKM. The CDR3 is made up of 14 amino acids. CDR3: CASSKDGKGYGYTF. CDR3 coding DNA: TGTGCCAGCAGTAAGGACGGGAAGGGCTATGGCTACACCTTC.

In this sample, this clonotype turned up a few times. This chain connects TRBV27 to TRBJ2-3; tentatively, D is TRBD2 (5 bases). The germline gives CDR1 MNHEY, CDR2 SMNVEV (reference sequence). The CDR3 is 15 amino acids. Trimming removed 3 bases from V and 2 bases from J, with 12 bases in between. CDR3 loop: CASSFGELSTDTQYF. The CDR3 DNA sequence: TGTGCCAGCAGTTTCGGGGAGCTCTCCACAGATACGCAGTATTTT.

V usage is TRBV7-9 and J usage is TRBJ2-5; 7 nucleotides agree with TRBD1. V was pared by 4 bases and J by 4 bases, with 12 bases of the junction left unmatched. The length of the CDR3 is 16 residues. Germline CDR1 and CDR2: SEHNR and FQNEAQ (reference sequence). The CDR3 bases are TGTGCCAGCAGCTCGCATTCCGAGACAGGGTCAGAGACCCAGTACTTC. As protein: CASSSHSETGSETQYF.

The rearrangement uses TRBV14 and TRBJ2-3, with D unclear. Germline V CDR1 and CDR2: SGHDN, FVKESK. Deletions cut 6 bases from V and 6 bases from J, with 16 bases between. The CDR3 runs to 14 residues. The CDR3 bases are TGTGCCAGCAGTTCCGGGTTTGGAAGCGATACGCAGTATTTT. Its translation: CASSSGFGSDTQYF. Based on the CDR3 plus reference TRBV14 and TRBJ2-3, the full variable domain is EAGVTQFPSHSVIEKGQTVTLRCDPISGHDNLYWYRRVMGKEIKFLLHFVKESKQDESGMPNNRFLAERTGGTYSTLKVQPAELEDSGVYFCASSSGFGSDTQYFGPGTRLTVL.

The chain joins TRBV28 to TRBJ1-6, with TRBD1 matching 8 bases. This CDR3 contains 16 residues. Losses at the gene ends were 6 bases for V and 3 bases for J; bases not matched to a gene: 7. Germline assignment: CDR1 MDHEN and CDR2 SYDVKM. CDR3 protein: CASRKPDRGYNSPLHF. As DNA, the CDR3 is TGTGCCAGCAGAAAACCCGACAGGGGCTATAATTCACCCCTCCACTTT.

CDR3 sequence reads: CASSPRGIRKETQYF. CDR3 nucleotide sequence: TGTGCCAGCAGCCCCCGGGGCATCCGGAAAGAGACCCAGTACTTC. V usage is TRBV3-1 and J usage is TRBJ2-5; D might be TRBD1 or TRBD2, each matching 5 bases. CDR3 length: 15 residues. Between the trimmed V and J ends, which lost 4 bases and 3 bases, there was a span of 15 bases. CDR1 and CDR2 (germline): LGHDT, YNNKEL (reference sequence).

The chain joins TRBV7-2 to TRBJ2-1; D tentatively fits TRBD1 or TRBD2 (5 bases each). The germline V and J ends were trimmed by 4 bases and 5 bases, with 15 bases remaining between them. Per the germline V gene, CDR1 is SGHTA and CDR2 is FQGNSA. This CDR3 is 15 amino acids long. CDR3 nucleotide sequence: TGTGCCAGCAGCTCCCGGGACCGGGGCAACAATGAGCAGTTCTTC. Amino acids: CASSSRDRGNNEQFF.